The 11 T cell receptor beta chains below all came from one sample that was sequenced in a study of blood T cell repertoires in COVID-19. The repertoire was sequenced with immunoSEQ multiplex PCR; TCRdb's copy has only in-frame clones and lacks some. The sample shows around 250,000 clones, 83% of them seen only once. The source material was peripheral blood. Source of these receptors: a man older than 75 with acute or convalescent COVID-19.

A single count supports this clone. Other DNA sequences within the sample encode an identical CDR3. The chain is built from TRBV28 and TRBJ1-2, with a weak D call TRBD1 (6 bases). V shed 3 bases and J shed 5 bases, with 7 bases lying between them. The germline CDR1 and CDR2 sequences are MDHEN and SYDVKM. The CDR3 is 12 residues long. The CDR3 is CASSFGQYGYTF. Written as DNA, the CDR3 is TGTGCCAGCAGTTTTGGACAGTATGGCTACACCTTC.

This clone showed up just once. The chain carries TRBV7-8 and TRBJ2-3; weak D call: TRBD2 (5 bases). There are 15 residues in the CDR3. Per germline, CDR1 SGHVS and CDR2 FQNEAQ. Trimming took 5 bases from V and 5 from J, leaving 17 bases between them. Written as DNA, the CDR3 is TGTGCCAGCAGCCCGTCAGACCTAGCCAGAGATACGCAGTATTTT. Translation gives CASSPSDLARDTQYF. The whole variable domain, remainder taken from reference TRBV7-8 and TRBJ2-3, is GAGVSQSPRYKVAKRGQDVALRCDPISGHVSLFWYQQALGQGPEFLTYFQNEAQLDKSGLPSDRFFAERPEGSVSTLKIQRTQQEDSAVYLCASSPSDLARDTQYFGPGTRLTVL.

The J gene is TRBJ2-5, the V gene TRBV5-1; D is unclear. This CDR3 region has 12 residues. Germline V gene lookup returns CDR1 SGHRS and CDR2 YFSETQ. V was cut by 0 bases and J by 3 bases, with 3 bases left in between. The DNA for the CDR3 is TGCGCCAGCAGCTTGGTAGAAGAGACCCAGTACTTC. Translated: CASSLVEETQYF.

The genes are TRBV7-3 and TRBJ2-7; a possible D gene is TRBD2 (6 bases). Trimming removed 4 bases at V and 6 bases at J, with 16 bases between. CDR3 length: 14 amino acids. In germline, CDR1 is SGHTA, CDR2 FQGTGA. The CDR3 DNA reads as TGTGCCAGCAGCTCGCTGGGTGCGGGGAGCGAGCAGTACTTC. This codes for CASSSLGAGSEQYF.

The genes are TRBV19 and TRBJ1-4; D unclear. This CDR3 spans 14 amino acids. Per germline, CDR1 LNHDA and CDR2 SQIVND (reference sequence). V was trimmed by 3 bases and J by 3 bases, leaving 8 bases between them. This CDR3 is CASSITWSNEKLFF. The CDR3 nucleotides are TGTGCCAGTAGTATTACATGGTCTAATGAAAAACTGTTTTTT.

The CDR3 sequence: CASRTQGVSLNYEQYF. The CDR3, as DNA: TGTGCCAGCAGGACTCAGGGGGTCTCCCTTAACTACGAGCAGTACTTC. The chain is built from TRBV28 and TRBJ2-7; 7 positions match TRBD1. Trimming at V came to 6 bases and at J to 3 bases, leaving 14 bases not matched to a gene. Germline assignment: CDR1 MDHEN and CDR2 SYDVKM. The CDR3 contains 16 residues.

V is TRBV19 and J is TRBJ2-5, with D hard to call. The CDR3 covers 14 residues. V was shortened by 2 bases and J by 1 base, with 8 bases between the two germline ends. Germline V gene lookup returns CDR1 LNHDA and CDR2 SQIVND (reference sequence). The CDR3 spells CASSITLRQETQYF. CDR3 coding DNA: TGTGCCAGTAGTATAACTCTACGCCAAGAGACCCAGTACTTC.

This chain joins TRBV7-8 and TRBJ2-3, with TRBD2 as a possible D gene (6 bases). V dropped 5 bases and J dropped 9 bases, with 15 bases sitting between them. The CDR3 has 13 residues. The V gene's germline CDR1 is SGHVS and CDR2 FQNEAQ. CDR3 region: CASSPDSRGTQYF. CDR3 coding DNA: TGTGCCAGCAGCCCGGACTCCCGGGGGACGCAGTATTTT. Combining the CDR3 with reference TRBV7-8 and TRBJ2-3 gives the whole variable domain GAGVSQSPRYKVAKRGQDVALRCDPISGHVSLFWYQQALGQGPEFLTYFQNEAQLDKSGLPSDRFFAERPEGSVSTLKIQRTQQEDSAVYLCASSPDSRGTQYFGPGTRLTVL.

The chain carries TRBV5-1 and TRBJ2-7; D not resolved. The V and J ends lost 3 bases and 1 base respectively, with 11 bases between them. The germline gives CDR1 SGHRS, CDR2 YFSETQ. This CDR3 region has 14 residues. The CDR3 protein is CASSSPTPSYEQYF. CDR3 coding DNA: TGCGCCAGCAGCTCCCCGACTCCTTCCTACGAGCAGTACTTC. The variable domain in full, completed from reference TRBV5-1 and TRBJ2-7, reads KAGVTQTPRYLIKTRGQQVTLSCSPISGHRSVSWYQQTPGQGLQFLFEYFSETQRNKGNFPGRFSGRQFSNSRSEMNVSTLELGDSALYLCASSSPTPSYEQYFGPGTRLTVT.

The V call is TRBV4-1, the J call TRBJ1-6; TRBD1 is a possible D gene (6 bases). This CDR3 has 16 amino acids. Trimming removed 3 bases at V and 5 bases at J, with 14 bases between. Germline V lookup: CDR1 MGHRA, CDR2 YSYEKL. The CDR3 DNA reads as TGCGCCAGCAGCCAGCTAACAGGGAGTAATAATTCACCCCTCCACTTT. It specifies CASSQLTGSNNSPLHF.

The sample holds a few counts of this clone. V usage is TRBV19 and J usage is TRBJ1-2; D ambiguous. The germline CDR1 and CDR2 sequences are LNHDA and SQIVND (reference sequence). CDR3 size: 13 residues. The V end was cut by 5 bases, the J end by 4 bases, with 11 bases between. The CDR3 region is CASSSQLFYGYTF. CDR3 DNA sequence: TGTGCCAGTAGTTCCCAGTTGTTCTATGGCTACACCTTC. The full variable domain, in which reference TRBV19 and TRBJ1-2 provide the parts outside the CDR3, is DGGITQSPKYLFRKEGQNVTLSCEQNLNHDAMYWYRQDPGQGLRLIYYSQIVNDFQKGDIAEGYSVSREKKESFPLTVTSAQKNPTAFYLCASSSQLFYGYTFGSGTRLTVV.